This T cell receptor (beta chain) was identified in a study of CD8 T cells in Susac syndrome. Overall study results and limits: A relatively small number of individuals underwent TCR sequencing and HLA analysis.

As concerns this clonotype: The antigen is not known.

CDR3 size: 18 residues. V dropped 1 base and J dropped 8; count of bases not matched to a gene: 12. Germline V gene data show CDR1 as MGHRA and CDR2 as YSYEKL. RNA totalling roughly 0.5 to 1 ug underwent reverse transcription with random hexamers. Multiplex immunoSEQ PCR targeted 54 Vbeta and 13 Jbeta TCR beta segments. MiXCR, applied by TCRdb to the immunoSEQ multiplex PCR reads, yields one record per CDR3 protein. Of about 180,000 distinct CDR3 sequences in the sample, approximately 95% are singletons; the top ten hold 0.15% to 0.2%. The chain carries TRBV4-1 and TRBJ2-1, with TRBD2 matching 12 bases. Source material: CD8+ T cells from PBMCs. This sequence originates from a human donor with multiple sclerosis. CDR3 nucleotides: TGCGCCAGCAGCCAAGGACTAGCGGGAGCGACCGTCTGGGATGAGCAGTTCTTC. Its protein product is CASSQGLAGATVWDEQFF.